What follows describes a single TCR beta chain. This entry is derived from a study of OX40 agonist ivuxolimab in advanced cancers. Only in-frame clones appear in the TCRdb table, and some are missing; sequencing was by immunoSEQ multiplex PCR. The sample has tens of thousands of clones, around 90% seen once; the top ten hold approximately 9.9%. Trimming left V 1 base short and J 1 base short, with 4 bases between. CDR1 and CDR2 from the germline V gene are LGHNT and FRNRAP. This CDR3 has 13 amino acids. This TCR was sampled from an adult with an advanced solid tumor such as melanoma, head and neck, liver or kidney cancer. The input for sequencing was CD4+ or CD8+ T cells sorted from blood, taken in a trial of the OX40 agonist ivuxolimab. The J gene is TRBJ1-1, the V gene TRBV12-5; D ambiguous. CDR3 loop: CASGLGPNTEAFF. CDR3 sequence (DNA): TGTGCTAGTGGTTTGGGACCGAACACTGAAGCTTTCTTT.